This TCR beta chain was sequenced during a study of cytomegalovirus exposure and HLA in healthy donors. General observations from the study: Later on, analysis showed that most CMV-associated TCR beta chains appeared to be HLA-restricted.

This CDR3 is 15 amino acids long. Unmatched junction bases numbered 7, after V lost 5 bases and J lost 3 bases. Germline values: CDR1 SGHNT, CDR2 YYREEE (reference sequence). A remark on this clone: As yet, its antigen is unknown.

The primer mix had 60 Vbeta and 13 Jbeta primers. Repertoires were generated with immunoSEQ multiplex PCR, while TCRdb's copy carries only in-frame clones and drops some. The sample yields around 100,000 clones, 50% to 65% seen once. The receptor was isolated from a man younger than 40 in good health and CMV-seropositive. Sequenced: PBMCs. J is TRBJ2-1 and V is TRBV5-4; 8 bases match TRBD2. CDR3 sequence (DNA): TGTGCCAGCAGGTTACCGGGGGGGAGCTACAATGAGCAGTTCTTC. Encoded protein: CASRLPGGSYNEQFF.